These T cell receptor beta chains were read from a single sample in a study of CD8 T cells in ankylosing spondylitis. TCRdb processed the 5' RACE reads anew with MiXCR; each CDR3 protein has one entry. Of approximately 500,000 distinct CDR3 sequences detected, over 9.5% appear once; the ten largest clones hold almost 7%. The sequenced sample consisted of blood, either unsorted or a sorted T cell fraction (not recorded which). Receptors originate from a male donor with ankylosing spondylitis. The CDR3 runs from the conserved cysteine through the conserved F or W. Fields, in order: V gene, D gene, J gene, CDR3 protein. The D gene is left open where the match is weak.

TRBV6-2/TRBV6-3	.	TRBJ1-2	CASRAGTIYGYTF
TRBV20-1	.	TRBJ2-5	CSARDQVYKETQYF
TRBV5-1	.	TRBJ2-1	CASSLAGAVSDEQFF
TRBV24-1	.	TRBJ2-7	CATSALGRDEQYF
TRBV12-3/TRBV12-4	.	TRBJ2-1	CASRLDGTEQFF
TRBV12-3/TRBV12-4	.	TRBJ2-5	CASSLGVVETQYF
TRBV12-3/TRBV12-4	.	TRBJ2-3	CASSFIPESDTQYF
TRBV7-6	TRBD1	TRBJ2-1	CASSYYRGNEQFF
TRBV18	TRBD1	TRBJ1-2	CASSTDRTTNYGYTF
TRBV20-1	TRBD1	TRBJ1-3	CSVPDRVGNTIYF
TRBV24-1	.	TRBJ2-5	CATGSTNTQYF
TRBV12-3/TRBV12-4	TRBD2	TRBJ2-1	CASSPEGLAYNEQFF
TRBV12-3/TRBV12-4	TRBD2	TRBJ2-1	CASNVAGAGYNEQFF
TRBV20-1	TRBD1	TRBJ1-1	CSAGRQGELAEAFF
TRBV11-3	.	TRBJ2-1	CASSQKTHESEQFF